One and the same sample provided the 20 T cell receptor beta chains below, sequenced in a study of shared T cell receptors in the human thymus. Measured with immunoSEQ multiplex PCR; TCRdb has only the in-frame clones, and not every one. Of more than 300,000 clones listed, over 90% are singletons. Specimen: thymocytes. These receptors were collected from a human donor.

The chain couples TRBV30 to TRBJ1-4, with D unclear. CDR3 length: 17 amino acids. Germline V gives CDR1 GTSNPN, CDR2 SVGIG (reference sequence). Trimming cost V 0 bases and J 4 bases, with 18 bases left between them. Here the CDR3 reads CAWSVSTSGTDNEKLFF. The CDR3 region has the DNA TGTGCCTGGAGTGTATCAACCAGCGGAACAGATAATGAAAAACTGTTTTTT.

This chain links TRBV4-3 with TRBJ1-2; D unclear. V shed 0 bases and J shed 8 bases, with 13 bases lying between them. CDR3 size: 14 residues. Per the germline V gene, CDR1 is LGHNA and CDR2 is YSLEER. The CDR3: CASSQEERVGGYTF. In DNA, the CDR3 is TGCGCCAGCAGCCAAGAGGAGCGGGTTGGGGGCTACACCTTC.

The chain's CDR3 is CASSDSRHESENTGELFF. CDR3 sequence (DNA): TGTGCCAGCAGTGACTCGAGGCATGAGTCAGAGAACACCGGGGAGCTGTTTTTT. This sequence joins TRBV6-4 and TRBJ2-2; D remains ambiguous. This CDR3 is 18 amino acids long. Germline lookup yields CDR1 MRHNA and CDR2 SNTAGT. V was trimmed by 0 bases and J by 1 base, leaving 15 bases between them.

The chain carries TRBV5-4 and TRBJ1-1; 10 bases line up with TRBD1. Germline values: CDR1 SGHNT, CDR2 YYREEE (reference sequence). V was clipped by 4 bases and J by 5 bases; unmatched bases: 5. The CDR3 loop spans 14 amino acids. The CDR3 is CASSPGTGDTEAFF. Written as DNA, the CDR3 is TGTGCCAGCAGCCCGGGGACAGGGGATACTGAAGCTTTCTTT.

The chain is built from TRBV2 and TRBJ2-7, with D unclear. Between the trimmed V and J ends, which lost 11 bases and 3 bases, there was a span of 20 bases. The CDR3 has 14 amino acids. Per the germline V gene, CDR1 is SNHLY and CDR2 is FYNNEI. The CDR3 DNA is TGTGCCCCAAAGGCAGTTAAGGGCGTCTACGAGCAGTACTTC. This codes for CAPKAVKGVYEQYF.

The rearrangement links TRBV19 to TRBJ2-5; TRBD1 might be the D (5 bases). The DNA end favors TRBJ2-7, so the J call may be wrong. The CDR3 runs 15 residues. Per the germline V gene, CDR1 is LNHDA and CDR2 is SQIVND (reference sequence). This CDR3 reads CASSIRAVHTYEQYF. The CDR3 DNA reads as TGTGCCAGTAGTATCAGGGCAGTGCATACCTACGAGCAGTACTTC.

The V and J genes are TRBV5-4 and TRBJ2-7, with D perhaps assigned TRBD1 or TRBD2 (5 bases each). The CDR3 loop spans 15 amino acids. The V end lost 4 bases, the J end lost 6 bases, and 20 bases lay between the germline ends. Germline V CDR1 and CDR2: SGHNT, YYREEE (reference sequence). CDR3 region: CASSPGTQQTAEQYF. As DNA, the CDR3 is TGTGCCAGCAGCCCTGGGACCCAGCAGACGGCCGAGCAGTACTTC.

CDR3 DNA sequence: TGCAGCGTTGAAGATAAGAACTTTCTAAACAATGAGCAGTTCTTC. It codes for CSVEDKNFLNNEQFF. The chain links TRBV29-1 to TRBJ2-1; D remains unclear. Germline CDR1 is SQVTM and CDR2 is ANQGSEA. This CDR3 is built from 15 residues. Trimming cost V 0 bases and J 5 bases, with 14 bases left between them.

This chain connects TRBV7-6 to TRBJ1-2; D is unresolved. This CDR3 is 15 amino acids long. The V and J ends lost 7 bases and 0 bases respectively, with 15 bases between them. Germline CDR1 is SGHVS and CDR2 is FNYEAQ. CDR3 sequence (DNA): TGTGCCAGCACCCTAATACGGGATTCTAACTATGGCTACACCTTC. Translating gives CASTLIRDSNYGYTF. Using reference TRBV7-6 and TRBJ1-2 for the parts outside the CDR3, the full variable domain is GAGVSQSPRYKVTKRGQDVALRCDPISGHVSLYWYRQALGQGPEFLTYFNYEAQQDKSGLPNDRFSAERPEGSISTLTIQRTEQRDSAMYRCASTLIRDSNYGYTFGSGTRLTVV.

The chain is built from TRBV30 and TRBJ2-3, with 14 bases lining up with TRBD2. The CDR3 spans 16 residues. Germline-derived CDR1 and CDR2 are GTSNPN and SVGIG (reference sequence). Trimming cost V 2 bases and J 5 bases; bases outside gene matches: 6. Here the CDR3 reads CAWSSTSGRAKDTQYF. The CDR3 DNA is TGTGCCTGGAGTTCGACTAGCGGGAGGGCCAAAGATACGCAGTATTTT.

The rearrangement uses TRBV6-1 and TRBJ2-3, with 10 bases aligning to TRBD2. Germline assignment: CDR1 MNHNS and CDR2 SASEGT. The CDR3 loop spans 16 amino acids. The J segment lost 5 bases and the V segment lost 0 bases, leaving 5 bases of the junction unmatched. The CDR3 here is CASSEAASGRIDTQYF. CDR3 DNA: TGTGCCAGCAGTGAAGCGGCTAGCGGGAGAATAGATACGCAGTATTTT.

This rearrangement joins TRBV6-1 to TRBJ1-3, with TRBD1 matching over 12 bases. The germline V gene encodes CDR1 MNHNS and CDR2 SASEGT. J was trimmed by 0 bases and V by 0 bases; bases with no gene match: 3. This CDR3 spans 18 amino acids. CDR3 residues: CASSEAPGQGASGNTIYF. CDR3 sequence (DNA): TGTGCCAGCAGTGAAGCCCCGGGACAGGGGGCCTCTGGAAACACCATATATTTT.

This sequence joins TRBV21-1 and TRBJ2-7; TRBD1 is taken as the D call from the table, unchecked against the DNA. TRBV21-1 is an annotated pseudogene. The CDR3 loop spans 15 amino acids. The CDR3 DNA reads TGTGCCAGCAGCACGGGGACAGGGGGCTTCAACGAGCAGTACTTC. Translating it yields CASSTGTGGFNEQYF.

This clone is a singleton in its sample. The chain employs TRBV13 and TRBJ2-5; perhaps D is TRBD1 or TRBD2 (5 bases each). Germline CDR1 is PRHDT and CDR2 is FYEKMQ (reference sequence). CDR3 length: 17 amino acids. The V gene lost 8 bases and the J gene lost 2 bases, with 24 bases spanning the gap. DNA of the CDR3: TGTGCCAGCTCCGTCGGAAAACGAGGAGAGGGGCAAGAGACCCAGTACTTC. Its protein is CASSVGKRGEGQETQYF.

The chain employs TRBV4-2 and TRBJ2-7; TRBD2 matches 8 bases. CDR1 and CDR2 from the germline V gene are LGHNA and YNFKEQ. V lost 4 bases and J lost 6; bases outside the gene matches: 8. The CDR3 contains 14 residues. CDR3 in DNA: TGTGCCAGCAGCCTTGTGCGGGAGGAATGCGAGCAGTACTTC. Its translation: CASSLVREECEQYF.

The genes are TRBV18 and TRBJ2-3; a possible D gene is TRBD1 (5 bases). Deletions cut 2 bases from V and 3 bases from J, with 12 bases between. The CDR3 contains 15 residues. Germline lookup yields CDR1 KGHSH and CDR2 LQKENI. The DNA for the CDR3 is TGTGCCAGCTCACCAGACAGATATACGACAGATACGCAGTATTTT. Translating it yields CASSPDRYTTDTQYF.

The chain joins TRBV27 to TRBJ2-1; 7 bases align to TRBD1. V gave up 5 bases and J gave up 3 bases; unmatched junction bases: 7. This CDR3 has 15 residues. CDR1 and CDR2 from the germline V gene are MNHEY and SMNVEV (reference sequence). The CDR3 DNA sequence: TGTGCCAGCAGTCAACAGGGGATGGACTACAATGAGCAGTTCTTC. As protein: CASSQQGMDYNEQFF.

The chain joins TRBV29-1 to TRBJ2-7; weak D call: TRBD1 (6 bases). The CDR3 has 12 amino acids. The V and J ends lost 4 bases and 5 bases respectively, with 12 bases between them. Germline V gene data show CDR1 as SQVTM and CDR2 as ANQGSEA. The DNA for the CDR3 is TGCAGCGTTGGGACAGCTTTCGACGAGCAGTACTTC. Translated, it gives CSVGTAFDEQYF.

This chain joins TRBV6-1 and TRBJ2-7, with 7 bases identical to TRBD2. The CDR3 contains 16 residues. From germline, CDR1 is MNHNS and CDR2 SASEGT. V lost 2 bases to trimming and J lost 4 bases; unmatched junction nucleotides: 11. The CDR3 DNA follows: TGTGCCAGCAGTGAAAAAGTGGGAGGGGTAAAATACGAGCAGTACTTC. It specifies CASSEKVGGVKYEQYF.

This rearrangement joins TRBV7-9 to TRBJ2-3, with 7 bases identical to TRBD2. The CDR3 loop spans 14 amino acids. Germline CDR1 reads SEHNR; CDR2 reads FQNEAQ (reference sequence). V lost 4 bases, J lost 3 bases, and 4 bases stayed unmatched. CDR3 protein: CASSSGGSTDTQYF. CDR3 nucleotide sequence: TGTGCCAGCAGCTCTGGCGGGAGTACAGATACGCAGTATTTT.